A single TCR beta chain is shown here with its context. The data were produced by immunoSEQ multiplex PCR, yet TCRdb's version contains in-frame clones alone and is incomplete. The sample contains 200,000 or so clones, roughly 85% of which appear only once. V shed 5 bases and J 0 bases; nucleotides not matched to a gene: 9. The CDR3 runs to 17 residues. Looked up from germline, CDR1 is LNHDA and CDR2 is SQIVND (reference sequence). The sample belongs to a study of blood T cell repertoires in COVID-19. The source material was PBMCs or T cells enriched from blood (not recorded which). This chain joins TRBV19 and TRBJ1-4, with 7 bases fitting TRBD1. This clonotype originated in a man aged 25-40 years who had recovered from COVID-19. This CDR3 is CASSSPGTDATNEKLFF. Written as DNA, the CDR3 is TGTGCCAGTAGTTCCCCCGGGACAGATGCAACTAATGAAAAACTGTTTTTT.